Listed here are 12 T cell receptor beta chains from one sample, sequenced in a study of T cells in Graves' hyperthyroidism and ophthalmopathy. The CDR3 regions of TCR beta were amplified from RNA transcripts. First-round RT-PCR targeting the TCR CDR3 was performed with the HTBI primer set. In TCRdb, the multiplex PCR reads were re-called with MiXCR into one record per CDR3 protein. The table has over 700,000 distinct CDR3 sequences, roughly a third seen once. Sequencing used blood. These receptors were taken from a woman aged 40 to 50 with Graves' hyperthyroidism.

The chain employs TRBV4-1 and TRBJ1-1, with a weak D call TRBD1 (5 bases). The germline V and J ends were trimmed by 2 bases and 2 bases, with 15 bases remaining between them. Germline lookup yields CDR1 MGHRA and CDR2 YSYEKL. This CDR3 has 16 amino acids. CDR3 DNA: TGCGCCAGCAGCCAACCGCTACAGGCCGGAAACACTGAAGCTTTCTTT. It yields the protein CASSQPLQAGNTEAFF.

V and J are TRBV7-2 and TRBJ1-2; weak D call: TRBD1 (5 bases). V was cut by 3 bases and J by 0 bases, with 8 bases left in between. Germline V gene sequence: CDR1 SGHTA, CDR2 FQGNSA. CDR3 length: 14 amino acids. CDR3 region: CASSFPTANYGYTF. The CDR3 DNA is TGTGCCAGCAGCTTCCCGACAGCTAACTATGGCTACACCTTC.

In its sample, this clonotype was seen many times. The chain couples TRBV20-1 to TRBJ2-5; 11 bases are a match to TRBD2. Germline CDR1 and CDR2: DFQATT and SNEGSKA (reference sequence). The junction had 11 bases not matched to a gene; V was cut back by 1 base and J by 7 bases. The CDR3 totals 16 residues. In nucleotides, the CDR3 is TGCAGTGCTAGAGGTCCGACTAGCGGGGTATGGTGGACCCAGTACTTC. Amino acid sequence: CSARGPTSGVWWTQYF.

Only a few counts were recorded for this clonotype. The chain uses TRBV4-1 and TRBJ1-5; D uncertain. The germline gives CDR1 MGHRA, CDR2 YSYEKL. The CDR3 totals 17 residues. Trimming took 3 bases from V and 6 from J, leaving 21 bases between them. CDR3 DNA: TGCGCCAGCAGCCAGATAGTGCAGGTAGTGGGTCGTCAGCCCCAGCATTTT. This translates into CASSQIVQVVGRQPQHF.

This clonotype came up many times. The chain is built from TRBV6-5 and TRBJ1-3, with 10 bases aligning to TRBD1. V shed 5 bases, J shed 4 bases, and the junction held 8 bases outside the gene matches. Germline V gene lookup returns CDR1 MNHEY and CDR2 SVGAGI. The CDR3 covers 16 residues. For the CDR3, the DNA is TGTGCCAGCAGTGCCTCTCGACAGGGGGCGGGAAACACCATATATTTT. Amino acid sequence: CASSASRQGAGNTIYF.

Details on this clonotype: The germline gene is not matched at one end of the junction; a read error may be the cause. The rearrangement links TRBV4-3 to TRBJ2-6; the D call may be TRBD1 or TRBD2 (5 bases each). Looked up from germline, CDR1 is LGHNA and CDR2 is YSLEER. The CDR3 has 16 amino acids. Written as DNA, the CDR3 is TGCGCCAGCAGCCAAGACGAGGGCTCTGGGGCCAACGCCCTGACTTTC. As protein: CASSQDEGSGANALTF.

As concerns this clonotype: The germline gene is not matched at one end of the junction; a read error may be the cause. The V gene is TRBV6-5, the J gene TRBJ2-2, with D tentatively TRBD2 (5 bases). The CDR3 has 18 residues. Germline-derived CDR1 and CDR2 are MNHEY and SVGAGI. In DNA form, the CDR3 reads TGTGCCAGCAGTTTTTGGACCCTCGTCAACACGAACACCGGGGAACTGTTTTTT. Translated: CASSFWTLVNTNTGELFF.

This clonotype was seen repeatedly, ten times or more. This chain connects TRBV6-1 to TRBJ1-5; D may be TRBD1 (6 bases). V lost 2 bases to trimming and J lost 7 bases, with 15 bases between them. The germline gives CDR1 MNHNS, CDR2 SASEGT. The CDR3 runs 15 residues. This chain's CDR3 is CASSESSRGRQPQHF. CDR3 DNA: TGTGCCAGCAGTGAATCCTCCAGGGGCCGACAGCCCCAGCATTTT.

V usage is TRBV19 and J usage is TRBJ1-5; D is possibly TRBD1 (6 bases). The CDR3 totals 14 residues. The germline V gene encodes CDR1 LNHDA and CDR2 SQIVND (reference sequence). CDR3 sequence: CATTGYYSNQPQHF. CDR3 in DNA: TGTGCTACAACAGGGTACTATAGCAATCAGCCCCAGCATTTT.

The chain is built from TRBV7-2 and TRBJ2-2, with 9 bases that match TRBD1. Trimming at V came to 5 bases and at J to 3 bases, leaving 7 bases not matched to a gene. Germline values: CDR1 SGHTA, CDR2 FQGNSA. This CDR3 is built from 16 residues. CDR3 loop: CASSRRQGEDTGELFF. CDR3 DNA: TGTGCCAGCAGCCGACGACAGGGGGAGGACACCGGGGAGCTGTTTTTT. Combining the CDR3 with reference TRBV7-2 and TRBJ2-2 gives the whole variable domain GAGVSQSPSNKVTEKGKDVELRCDPISGHTALYWYRQSLGQGLEFLIYFQGNSAPDKSGLPSDRFSAERTGGSVSTLTIQRTQQEDSAVYLCASSRRQGEDTGELFFGEGSRLTVL.

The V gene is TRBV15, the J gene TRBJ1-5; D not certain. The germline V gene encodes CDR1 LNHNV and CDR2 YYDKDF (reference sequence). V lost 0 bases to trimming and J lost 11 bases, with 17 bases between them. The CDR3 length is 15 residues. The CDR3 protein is CATSRDTGISETQHF. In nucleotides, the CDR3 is TGTGCCACCAGCAGAGATACCGGGATATCGGAGACCCAGCATTTT. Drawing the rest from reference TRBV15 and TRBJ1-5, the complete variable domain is DAMVIQNPRYQVTQFGKPVTLSCSQTLNHNVMYWYQQKSSQAPKLLFHYYDKDFNNEADTPDNFQSRRPNTSFCFLDIRSPGLGDTAMYLCATSRDTGISETQHFGDGTRLSIL.

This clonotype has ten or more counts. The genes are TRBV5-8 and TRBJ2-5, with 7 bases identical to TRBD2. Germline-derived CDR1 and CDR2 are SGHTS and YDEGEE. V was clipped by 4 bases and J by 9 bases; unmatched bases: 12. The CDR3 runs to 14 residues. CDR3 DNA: TGTGCCAGCAGCCCCTTACTGGGCGGGGGAGCCCAGTACTTC. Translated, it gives CASSPLLGGGAQYF. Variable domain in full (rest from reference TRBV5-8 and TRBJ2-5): EAGVTQSPTHLIKTRGQQATLRCSPISGHTSVYWYQQALGLGLQFLLWYDEGEERNRGNFPPRFSGRQFPNYSSELNVNALELEDSALYLCASSPLLGGGAQYFGPGTRLLVL.